Sequencing of this T cell receptor (beta chain) was carried out in a study of technical replicates of blood from a few donors. Assay: immunoSEQ multiplex PCR; the TCRdb copy retains only in-frame clones and omits some. Among some 60,000 clones listed, around 96% were seen once. The CDR3 loop spans 17 amino acids. V lost 7 bases, J lost 9 bases, and 28 bases lay in between. CDR1 MGHDK and CDR2 SYGVNS come from the germline V gene. The sample consisted of PBMCs. The receptor comes from a human donor in good health. Some clones in this sample may be carry-over from other donors' samples. The chain carries TRBV25-1 and TRBJ2-1, with D perhaps matching TRBD1 (6 bases). The CDR3, as DNA: TGTGCCAGCACCCAAGCAGAATTCCGGGACAATCCCAGTGAGCAGTTCTTC. The encoded protein is CASTQAEFRDNPSEQFF.